This TCR beta chain was identified in a study of blood T cell repertoires in COVID-19. Study overall: Sources were T cells, B-cell-depleted T cells, or PBMCs; the material itself was cDNA or gDNA.

V was trimmed by 2 bases and J by 3 bases, leaving 11 bases between them. Germline V gene lookup returns CDR1 MNHEY and CDR2 SVGEGT. The CDR3 totals 15 residues. This table comes from immunoSEQ multiplex PCR, and its TCRdb copy is limited to in-frame clones, with some not included. Found here are some 170,000 clones, roughly 86% of them singletons; the top ten hold 1.6%. The TCR was taken from a woman aged 45-60 years with acute or convalescent COVID-19. Sequencing input: peripheral blood. The chain joins TRBV6-2 or TRBV6-3 to TRBJ1-5, with unresolved D. In DNA form, the CDR3 reads TGTGCCAGCAGTTACGTTTCTAGCTTCAATCAGCCCCAGCATTTT. This translates into CASSYVSSFNQPQHF.